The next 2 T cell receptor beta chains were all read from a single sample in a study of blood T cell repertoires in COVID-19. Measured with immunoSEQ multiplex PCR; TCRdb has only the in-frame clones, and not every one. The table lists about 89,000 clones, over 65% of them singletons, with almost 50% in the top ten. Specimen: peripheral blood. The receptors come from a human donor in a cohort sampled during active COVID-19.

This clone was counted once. DNA for the CDR3: TGTGCCAGCTCACCCGTACAGGGGAACACTGAAGCTTTCTTT. This codes for CASSPVQGNTEAFF. The chain links TRBV18 to TRBJ1-1, with D perhaps matching TRBD1 (6 bases). V was trimmed by 3 bases and J by 1 base, leaving 9 bases between them. The CDR3 extends over 14 amino acids. Germline CDR1 reads KGHSH; CDR2 reads LQKENI.

CDR3 in amino acids: CSGRGNRAYEQYF. The DNA for the CDR3 is TGCAGTGGACGGGGAAATAGGGCCTACGAGCAGTACTTC. The chain is built from TRBV29-1 and TRBJ2-7, with D maybe TRBD2 (5 bases). The CDR3 is made up of 13 amino acids. Germline V CDR1 and CDR2: SQVTM, ANQGSEA.